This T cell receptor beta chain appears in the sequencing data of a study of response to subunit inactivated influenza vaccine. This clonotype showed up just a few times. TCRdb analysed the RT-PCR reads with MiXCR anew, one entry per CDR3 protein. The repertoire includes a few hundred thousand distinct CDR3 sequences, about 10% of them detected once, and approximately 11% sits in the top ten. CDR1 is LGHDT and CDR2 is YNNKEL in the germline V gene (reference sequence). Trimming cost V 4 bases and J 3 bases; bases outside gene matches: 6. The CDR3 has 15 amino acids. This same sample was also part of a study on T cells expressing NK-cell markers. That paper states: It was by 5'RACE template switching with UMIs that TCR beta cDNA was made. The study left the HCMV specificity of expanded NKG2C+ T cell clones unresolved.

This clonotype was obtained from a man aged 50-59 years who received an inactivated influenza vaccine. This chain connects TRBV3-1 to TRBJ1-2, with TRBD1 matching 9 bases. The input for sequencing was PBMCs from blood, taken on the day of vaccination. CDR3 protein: CASSPTGGDYYGYTF. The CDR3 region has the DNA TGTGCCAGCAGCCCGACAGGGGGAGACTACTATGGCTACACCTTC.